The 32 T cell receptor beta chains below were found in one sample sequenced in a study of cytomegalovirus exposure and HLA in healthy donors. Libraries were prepared by immunoSEQ multiplex PCR; TCRdb keeps only in-frame clonotypes and omits some of them. There are about 200,000 clones in the sample; roughly 82% occur only once, and 13% lies in the top ten. The sample consisted of PBMCs. The receptor set was obtained from a woman under 40 in good health and CMV-seropositive.

The V call is TRBV6-5, the J call TRBJ1-1; D is undetermined. In germline, CDR1 is MNHEY, CDR2 SVGAGI. The CDR3 is 15 amino acids. Trimming removed 2 bases from V and 1 base from J, with 11 bases in between. The CDR3 loop is CASSYRPGGNTEAFF. The CDR3 DNA is TGTGCCAGCAGTTACCGACCGGGAGGGAACACTGAAGCTTTCTTT.

The chain carries TRBV9 and TRBJ2-3, with D possibly matching TRBD2 (5 bases). Germline V lookup: CDR1 SGDLS, CDR2 YYNGEE. The CDR3 contains 16 residues. Trimming took off 0 bases at V and 2 bases at J, with 13 bases between the two ends. The CDR3 bases are TGTGCCAGCAGCGTAGCTCCGGCGGGTCTCACAGATACGCAGTATTTT. Protein: CASSVAPAGLTDTQYF.

This clone was seen only once. The V call is TRBV27, the J call TRBJ2-7; 8 bases fit TRBD2. The V gene end was trimmed by 4 bases and the J gene end by 2 bases; junction bases not matched to a gene: 4. Germline CDR1 reads MNHEY; CDR2 reads SMNVEV (reference sequence). The CDR3 contains 14 residues. CDR3: CASSSREVPYEQYF. In DNA, the CDR3 is TGTGCCAGCAGTTCGCGGGAGGTCCCCTACGAGCAGTACTTC.

The chain carries TRBV19 and TRBJ1-2; D gene unclear. CDR1 and CDR2 (germline): LNHDA, SQIVND (reference sequence). V gave up 7 bases and J gave up 1 base, with 19 bases separating them. CDR3 length: 16 residues. CDR3 coding DNA: TGTGCCAGTAAAAGGCAGGCCGAACTTCTTAACTATGGCTACACCTTC. The encoded protein is CASKRQAELLNYGYTF.

This clone was seen more than once but under ten times. The chain couples TRBV5-1 to TRBJ2-7, with TRBD2 matching over 8 bases. The CDR3 extends over 16 amino acids. V shed 1 base and J 6 bases; nucleotides not matched to a gene: 12. Germline CDR1 and CDR2: SGHRS and YFSETQ. CDR3 DNA sequence: TGCGCCAGCAGCTTGTCCACTAGCGGAGTGGAGGTCGAGCAGTACTTC. Translated, it gives CASSLSTSGVEVEQYF.

V gene TRBV10-3 combines with J gene TRBJ2-7, with D perhaps matching TRBD1 (6 bases). CDR1 is ENHRY and CDR2 is SYGVKD in the germline V gene. The CDR3 has 15 residues. V lost 0 bases to trimming and J lost 2 bases, with 11 bases between them. Written as DNA, the CDR3 is TGTGCCATCAGTGAGTCGCCAGGGGTCACCTACGAGCAGTACTTC. It encodes CAISESPGVTYEQYF.

The gene calls are TRBV30 and TRBJ1-5; D is unresolved. This CDR3 has 13 residues. The V gene's germline CDR1 is GTSNPN and CDR2 SVGIG (reference sequence). Trimming removed 2 bases at V and 5 bases at J, with 10 bases between. CDR3 in amino acids: CAWSPLIDQPQHF. The CDR3 DNA reads TGTGCCTGGAGTCCCCTTATAGATCAGCCCCAGCATTTT.

In this sample, this clone turned up many times. This chain connects TRBV7-8 to TRBJ2-2, with D possibly matching TRBD1 (5 bases). CDR1 and CDR2 (germline): SGHVS, FQNEAQ. Trimming took off 1 base at V and 0 bases at J, with 9 bases between the two ends. CDR3 length: 16 amino acids. CDR3 nucleotide sequence: TGTGCCAGCAGCTTAGTACAGGCCGCGAACACCGGGGAGCTGTTTTTT. This sequence encodes CASSLVQAANTGELFF.

This clone was picked up a small number of times. The chain is built from TRBV6-5 and TRBJ2-4; TRBD2 might be the D (6 bases). Germline CDR1 is MNHEY and CDR2 is SVGAGI. The CDR3 loop spans 14 amino acids. V was trimmed by 5 bases and J by 9 bases, leaving 17 bases between them. The CDR3 loop reads CASSRGEGSGIQYF. In nucleotides, the CDR3 is TGTGCCAGCAGTCGCGGGGAAGGGTCCGGCATTCAGTACTTC.

The chain combines TRBV6-5 with TRBJ1-3, with 7 nucleotides matching TRBD1. This CDR3 spans 14 amino acids. The ends lost 5 bases at V and 4 bases at J; junction bases unmatched: 5. Germline CDR1 reads MNHEY; CDR2 reads SVGAGI. The CDR3 DNA is TGTGCCAGCAGTCAGGGGGGTTTCGGAAACACCATATATTTT. Translation gives CASSQGGFGNTIYF.

The chain carries TRBV25-1 and TRBJ2-3, with D perhaps TRBD2 (5 bases). CDR1 MGHDK and CDR2 SYGVNS come from the germline V gene. V lost 3 bases to trimming and J lost 6 bases, with 10 bases between them. This CDR3 contains 13 residues. In DNA form, the CDR3 reads TGTGCCAGCAGTGACCGGTGGAGGGATACGCAGTATTTT. Translated, it gives CASSDRWRDTQYF.

This chain links TRBV5-6 with TRBJ1-1; 7 nucleotides align to TRBD1. This CDR3 spans 13 amino acids. Per the germline V gene, CDR1 is SGHDT and CDR2 is YYEEEE. The V and J ends lost 3 bases and 3 bases, in that order; junction bases with no gene match: 2. CDR3 sequence reads: CASSSDRHTEAFF. The CDR3 DNA is TGTGCCAGCAGCTCGGACAGGCACACTGAAGCTTTCTTT.

CDR3 sequence reads: CASSYTSIGEQFF. The CDR3 DNA sequence: TGTGCCAGCAGTTATACTAGTATTGGGGAGCAGTTCTTC. The chain carries TRBV6-1 and TRBJ2-1; D perhaps matches TRBD2 (5 bases). This CDR3 has 13 amino acids. The germline V gene encodes CDR1 MNHNS and CDR2 SASEGT. V was pared by 5 bases and J by 10 bases, with 15 bases between.

V gene TRBV20-1 combines with J gene TRBJ1-1; possibly TRBD1 for D (5 bases). The CDR3 has 11 amino acids. Per the germline V gene, CDR1 is DFQATT and CDR2 is SNEGSKA (reference sequence). V lost 2 bases and J lost 9, with 10 bases in between. The CDR3 DNA reads TGCAGTGCTAGATCAGGGTTACAAGCTTTCTTT. This sequence encodes CSARSGLQAFF.

This rearrangement joins TRBV7-8 to TRBJ1-1; D call uncertain. The CDR3 length is 13 residues. Trimming removed 5 bases at V and 1 base at J, with 8 bases between. Per the germline V gene, CDR1 is SGHVS and CDR2 is FQNEAQ. The CDR3 loop reads CASSHSKNTEAFF. The CDR3 DNA reads TGTGCCAGCAGCCATTCAAAGAACACTGAAGCTTTCTTT.

This sequence joins TRBV27 and TRBJ2-7; 7 nucleotides match TRBD1. Germline-derived CDR1 and CDR2 are MNHEY and SMNVEV (reference sequence). V was pared by 4 bases and J by 7 bases, with 10 bases of the junction left unmatched. This CDR3 region has 14 residues. The CDR3 DNA is TGTGCCAGCAGTTCCCCGGACAGGCCCGCTGAGCAGTACTTC. Protein product: CASSSPDRPAEQYF.

The chain employs TRBV2 and TRBJ1-5, with a possible D match to TRBD1 (6 bases). V was trimmed by 5 bases and J by 7 bases, leaving 12 bases between them. CDR1 and CDR2 from the germline V gene are SNHLY and FYNNEI. This CDR3 spans 13 amino acids. In DNA, the CDR3 is TGTGCCAGCAGTCCAGGGGACGGACAGCCCCAGCATTTT. Translation: CASSPGDGQPQHF.

This clone was observed once. This rearrangement joins TRBV27 to TRBJ2-2; a possible D gene is TRBD2 (5 bases). Trimming removed 4 bases at V and 4 bases at J, with 7 bases between. The CDR3 loop spans 13 amino acids. Per germline, CDR1 MNHEY and CDR2 SMNVEV (reference sequence). This chain's CDR3 is CASSWAGTGELFF. Here the CDR3 DNA reads TGTGCCAGCAGTTGGGCGGGCACCGGGGAGCTGTTTTTT.

This clone was recorded once. The chain carries TRBV7-9 and TRBJ2-1, with D perhaps matching TRBD1 (6 bases). V lost 1 base and J 7 bases, leaving 11 bases between the germline ends. Germline CDR1 is SEHNR and CDR2 is FQNEAQ (reference sequence). This CDR3 is built from 14 residues. As DNA, the CDR3 is TGTGCCAGCAGCTTAGTACGGGACAAAAATGAGCAGTTCTTC. Translation gives CASSLVRDKNEQFF.

The chain recombines TRBV28 with TRBJ2-5; TRBD2 might be the D (5 bases). V dropped 1 base and J dropped 0 bases, with 12 bases sitting between them. Looked up from germline, CDR1 is MDHEN and CDR2 is SYDVKM. This CDR3 region has 16 residues. Here the CDR3 reads CASSLLRDGDQETQYF. In DNA form, the CDR3 reads TGTGCCAGCAGTTTATTGAGGGATGGGGACCAAGAGACCCAGTACTTC.

The chain links TRBV29-1 to TRBJ2-2; a weak D match, TRBD2 (6 bases). From germline, CDR1 is SQVTM and CDR2 ANQGSEA. Deletions cut 5 bases from V and 2 bases from J, with 12 bases between. This CDR3 has 14 residues. The CDR3 reads CSVLEGPNTGELFF. The CDR3 DNA is TGCAGCGTTTTGGAGGGCCCAAACACCGGGGAGCTGTTTTTT.

The rearrangement links TRBV7-8 to TRBJ1-2; TRBD1 is a possible D gene (6 bases). Germline V lookup: CDR1 SGHVS, CDR2 FQNEAQ. The CDR3 length is 16 residues. V was shortened by 3 bases and J by 4 bases, with 18 bases between the two germline ends. The CDR3 here is CASSFERGGLPYGYTF. The CDR3 DNA reads TGTGCCAGCAGCTTCGAGAGGGGGGGATTACCCTATGGCTACACCTTC.

The V call is TRBV7-9, the J call TRBJ2-7; TRBD1 agrees at 10 bases. The CDR3 totals 14 residues. Per the germline V gene, CDR1 is SEHNR and CDR2 is FQNEAQ (reference sequence). Trimming took 6 bases from V and 4 from J; bases not matched to a gene: 6. CDR3 loop: CASSWGTGAYEQYF. The CDR3 nucleotides read TGTGCCAGCAGTTGGGGGACAGGGGCGTACGAGCAGTACTTC.

This rearrangement joins TRBV18 to TRBJ2-7; tentatively, D is TRBD1 (6 bases). Germline values: CDR1 KGHSH, CDR2 LQKENI. The CDR3 is 14 residues long. The V gene lost 3 bases and the J gene lost 3 bases, with 12 bases spanning the gap. The CDR3 here is CASSPDRKNYEQYF. CDR3 coding DNA: TGTGCCAGCTCACCCGACAGGAAGAACTACGAGCAGTACTTC.

The sample holds a few counts of this clone. The rearrangement joins TRBV5-6 to TRBJ2-2, with a tentative D call TRBD2 (6 bases). CDR3 size: 14 residues. CDR1 is SGHDT, CDR2 YYEEEE, per germline. Trimming removed 0 bases at V and 4 bases at J, with 7 bases between. The DNA of the CDR3 is TGTGCCAGCAGCTTGGCCGGGAGCACCGGGGAGCTGTTTTTT. It specifies CASSLAGSTGELFF.

This clone was observed a handful of times. The J gene is TRBJ2-2, the V gene TRBV2, with 10 bases that match TRBD1. This CDR3 spans 13 amino acids. The V and J ends lost 6 bases and 6 bases, in that order; junction bases with no gene match: 1. Looked up from germline, CDR1 is SNHLY and CDR2 is FYNNEI. The CDR3 DNA sequence: TGTGCCAGCAGGACAGGGGGCCCCGGGGAGCTGTTTTTT. As protein: CASRTGGPGELFF.

The chain employs TRBV30 and TRBJ2-5; perhaps TRBD1 as D (5 bases). V was pared by 2 bases and J by 7 bases, with 17 bases between. The V gene's germline CDR1 is GTSNPN and CDR2 SVGIG (reference sequence). This CDR3 spans 14 amino acids. The CDR3 protein is CAWSLGHGPGTQYF. CDR3 nucleotide sequence: TGTGCCTGGAGTCTAGGACACGGACCAGGGACCCAGTACTTC.

This chain links TRBV27 with TRBJ2-5; TRBD1 is a possible D gene (6 bases). CDR1 is MNHEY and CDR2 is SMNVEV in the germline V gene (reference sequence). V lost 2 bases and J 4 bases, leaving 8 bases between the germline ends. The CDR3 is made up of 13 amino acids. The CDR3 region is CASSLTGPETQYF. The CDR3 DNA reads TGTGCCAGCAGTTTAACAGGGCCAGAGACCCAGTACTTC.

This clone was counted once. The V gene is TRBV5-1, the J gene TRBJ2-1; D is ambiguous. Per germline, CDR1 SGHRS and CDR2 YFSETQ. The CDR3 sequence is 15 residues long. V was trimmed by 0 bases and J by 7 bases, leaving 14 bases between them. DNA of the CDR3: TGCGCCAGCAGCTTGGCCCTGGTTGCTATAAATGAGCAGTTCTTC. It yields the protein CASSLALVAINEQFF.

This chain connects TRBV5-6 to TRBJ1-2; D remains unclear. The V end lost 0 bases, the J end lost 3 bases, and 6 bases lay between the germline ends. In germline, CDR1 is SGHDT, CDR2 YYEEEE. The CDR3 is made up of 13 amino acids. CDR3 protein: CASSLGGYYGYTF. The CDR3 coding sequence is TGTGCCAGCAGCTTGGGCGGATACTATGGCTACACCTTC.

This clone was seen once. The V and J genes are TRBV6-1 and TRBJ1-2, with TRBD1 matching 8 bases. CDR3 length: 13 residues. CDR1 and CDR2 from the germline V gene are MNHNS and SASEGT. Trimming took 5 bases from V and 5 from J; bases not matched to a gene: 4. The CDR3 spells CASSQDRGYGYTF. In DNA form, the CDR3 reads TGTGCCAGCAGTCAAGACAGGGGTTATGGCTACACCTTC.

The chain carries TRBV9 and TRBJ1-4; no clear D gene. From germline, CDR1 is SGDLS and CDR2 YYNGEE. Deletions cut 1 base from V and 0 bases from J, with 7 bases between. This CDR3 has 15 residues. The CDR3 here is CASSVSTATNEKLFF. The CDR3 nucleotides are TGTGCCAGCAGCGTATCAACGGCAACTAATGAAAAACTGTTTTTT.